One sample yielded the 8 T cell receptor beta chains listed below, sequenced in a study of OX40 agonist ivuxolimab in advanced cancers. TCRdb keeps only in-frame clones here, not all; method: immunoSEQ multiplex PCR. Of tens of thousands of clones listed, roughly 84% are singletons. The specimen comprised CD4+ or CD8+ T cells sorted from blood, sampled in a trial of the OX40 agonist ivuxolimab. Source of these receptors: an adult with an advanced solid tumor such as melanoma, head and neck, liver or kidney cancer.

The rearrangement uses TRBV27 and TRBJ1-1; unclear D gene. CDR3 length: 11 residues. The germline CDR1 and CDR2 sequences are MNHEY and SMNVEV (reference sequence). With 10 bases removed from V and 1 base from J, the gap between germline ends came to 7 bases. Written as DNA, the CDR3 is TGTGCCACTCAGCGGAACACTGAAGCTTTCTTT. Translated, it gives CATQRNTEAFF.

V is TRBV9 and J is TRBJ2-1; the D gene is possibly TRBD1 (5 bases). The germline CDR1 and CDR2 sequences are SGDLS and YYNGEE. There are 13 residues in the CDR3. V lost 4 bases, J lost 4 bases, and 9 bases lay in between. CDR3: CASSPRGYNEQFF. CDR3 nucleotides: TGTGCCAGCAGCCCTAGGGGTTACAATGAGCAGTTCTTC.

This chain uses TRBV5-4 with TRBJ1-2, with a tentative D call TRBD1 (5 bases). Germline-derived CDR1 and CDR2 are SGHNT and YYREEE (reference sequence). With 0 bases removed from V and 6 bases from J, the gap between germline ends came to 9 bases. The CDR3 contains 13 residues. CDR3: CASSLGQLNGYTF. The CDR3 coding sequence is TGTGCCAGCAGCTTGGGACAGCTTAATGGCTACACCTTC.

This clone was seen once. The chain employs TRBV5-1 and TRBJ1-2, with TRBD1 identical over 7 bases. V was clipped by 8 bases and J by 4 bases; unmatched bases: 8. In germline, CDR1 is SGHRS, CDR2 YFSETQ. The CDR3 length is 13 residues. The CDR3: CASSLRGIYGYTF. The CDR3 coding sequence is TGCGCCAGTTCACTCAGGGGGATCTATGGCTACACCTTC.

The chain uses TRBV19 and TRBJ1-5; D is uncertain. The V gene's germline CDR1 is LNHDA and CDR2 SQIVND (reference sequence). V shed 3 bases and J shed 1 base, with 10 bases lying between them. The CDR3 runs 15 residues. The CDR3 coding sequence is TGTGCCAGTAGTATTTTCCAGCGGAGCAATCAGCCCCAGCATTTT. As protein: CASSIFQRSNQPQHF.

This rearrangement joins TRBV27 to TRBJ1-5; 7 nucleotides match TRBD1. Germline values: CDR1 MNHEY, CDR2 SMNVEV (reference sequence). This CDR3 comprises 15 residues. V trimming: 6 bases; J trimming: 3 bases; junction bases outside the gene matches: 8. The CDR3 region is CASRLQTGINQPQHF. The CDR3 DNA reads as TGTGCCAGCAGGTTGCAGACAGGGATCAATCAGCCCCAGCATTTT.

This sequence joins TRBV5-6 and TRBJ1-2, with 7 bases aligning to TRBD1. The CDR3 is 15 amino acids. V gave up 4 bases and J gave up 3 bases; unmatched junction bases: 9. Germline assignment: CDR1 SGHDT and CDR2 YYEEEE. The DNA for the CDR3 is TGTGCCAGCAGCCAGGACAGGCGTATAGACTATGGCTACACCTTC. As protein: CASSQDRRIDYGYTF.

The CDR3 region is CASSLELGRNEQFF. The CDR3 bases are TGTGCCAGCAGCTTAGAGCTAGGAAGGAATGAGCAGTTCTTC. This rearrangement joins TRBV11-3 to TRBJ2-1; D gene ambiguous. Germline CDR1 and CDR2: SGHNT and YENEEA. Trimming took 0 bases from V and 7 from J, leaving 10 bases between them. This CDR3 contains 14 residues.